Detailed here is one TCR beta chain. The record originates from a study of blood T cell repertoires in COVID-19. On the study more broadly: Samples representing acute and convalescent COVID-19 were sourced from the United States, Italy and Spain. From T cells, B-cell-depleted T cells, or PBMCs came the material, which was cDNA or gDNA.

In the original processing: Nucleated cell counts were estimated from reference gene primer amplification. Measured with immunoSEQ multiplex PCR; TCRdb has only the in-frame clones, and not every one. The DNA was the basis for D and trimming; V, J and clone size are from that table. The data contain more than 200,000 clones, approximately 91% of them seen just once; the ten biggest clones take up about 0.64%. Germline V lookup: CDR1 LGHDT, CDR2 YNNKEL (reference sequence). This CDR3 is built from 13 residues. The V gene lost 2 bases and the J gene lost 7 bases, with 8 bases spanning the gap. The chain carries TRBV3-1 (or the pseudogene TRBV3-2) and TRBJ2-2; D is undetermined. The specimen was peripheral blood. The receptor was derived from a human donor in a cohort sampled during active COVID-19. The CDR3 bases are TGTGCCAGCAGCCAACCCACTCTCGGGGAGCTGTTTTTT. Translation: CASSQPTLGELFF.